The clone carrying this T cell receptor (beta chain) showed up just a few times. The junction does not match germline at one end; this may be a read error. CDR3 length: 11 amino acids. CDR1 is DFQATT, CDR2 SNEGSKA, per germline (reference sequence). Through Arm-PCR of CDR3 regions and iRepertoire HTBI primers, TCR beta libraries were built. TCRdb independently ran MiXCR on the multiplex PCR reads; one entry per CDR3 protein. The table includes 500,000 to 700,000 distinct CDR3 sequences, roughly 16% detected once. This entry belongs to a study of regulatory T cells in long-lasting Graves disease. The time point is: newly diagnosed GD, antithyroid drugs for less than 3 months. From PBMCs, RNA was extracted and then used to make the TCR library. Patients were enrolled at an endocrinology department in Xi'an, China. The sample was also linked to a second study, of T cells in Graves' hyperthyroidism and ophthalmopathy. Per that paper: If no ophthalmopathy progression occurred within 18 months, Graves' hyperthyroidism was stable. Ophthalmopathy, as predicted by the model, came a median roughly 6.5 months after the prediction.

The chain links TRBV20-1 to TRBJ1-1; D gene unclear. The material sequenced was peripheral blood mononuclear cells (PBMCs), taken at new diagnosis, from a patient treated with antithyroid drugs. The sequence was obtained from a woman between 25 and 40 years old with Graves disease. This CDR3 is CNASFRTWAFF. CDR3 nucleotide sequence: TGCAATGCTAGTTTCCGCACCTGGGCTTTCTTT.